The rows below give T cell receptor beta chains drawn from one sample of a study of technical replicates of blood from a handful of donors. Assay used: immunoSEQ multiplex PCR; TCRdb lists only in-frame clones, some missing. The sample records some 74,000 clones, roughly 95% being singletons. Sequenced input: T cells isolated from PBMCs. These receptors were obtained from a human donor in good health. The CDR3 runs from the conserved cysteine through the conserved F or W. A D gene is named only where the DNA matches it firmly. Some rows have no size entry. The others give once, few or many, or a class for an expanded clone.

j_gene: TRBJ2-5; abundance: -; v_gene: TRBV6-1; len: 13; d_gene: -; CDR3nt: TGTTCTGCAGGGGAAGCATTATACGAGACCCAGTACTTC; CDR3aa: CSAGEALYETQYF
j_gene: TRBJ2-7; abundance: once; v_gene: TRBV7-9; len: 14; d_gene: -; CDR3nt: TGTGCCAGCAGTTCCAGGGGCGGGTTCTACGAGCAGTACTTC; CDR3aa: CASSSRGGFYEQYF
j_gene: TRBJ2-3; abundance: once; v_gene: TRBV7-2; len: 14; d_gene: TRBD1; CDR3nt: TGTGCCAGCAGCCGGGACAGGTTGACAGATACGCAGTATTTT; CDR3aa: CASSRDRLTDTQYF
j_gene: TRBJ1-2; abundance: -; v_gene: TRBV2; len: 13; d_gene: TRBD1; CDR3nt: TGTGCCAGCAGGGACAGGGGCATCTATGGCTACACCTTC; CDR3aa: CASRDRGIYGYTF
j_gene: TRBJ2-1; abundance: -; v_gene: TRBV12-5; len: 14; d_gene: TRBD2; CDR3nt: TGTGCTAGTGGTTGGCAGCGGGGGGGCATTGAGCAGTTCTTC; CDR3aa: CASGWQRGGIEQFF
j_gene: TRBJ1-2; abundance: -; v_gene: TRBV19; len: 13; d_gene: -; CDR3nt: TGTGCCAGTAGTCCGAACTTTCTCTATGGCTACACCTTC; CDR3aa: CASSPNFLYGYTF
j_gene: TRBJ2-1; abundance: -; v_gene: TRBV4-1; len: 16; d_gene: TRBD2; CDR3nt: TGCGCCAGCAGCCCCATGGCACTAGCGGGGGTAAATGAGCAGTTCTTC; CDR3aa: CASSPMALAGVNEQFF
j_gene: TRBJ2-1; abundance: -; v_gene: TRBV10-1; len: 16; d_gene: TRBD2; CDR3nt: TGCGCCAGCAGTGAGTCCACTAGCGGGGGAAACAATGAGCAGTTCTTC; CDR3aa: CASSESTSGGNNEQFF
j_gene: TRBJ1-5; abundance: -; v_gene: TRBV11-3; len: 17; d_gene: -; CDR3nt: TGTGCCAGCAGCTTAGGGCCGGGGAAATATAGCAATCAGCCCCAGCATTTT; CDR3aa: CASSLGPGKYSNQPQHF
j_gene: TRBJ1-1; abundance: -; v_gene: TRBV5-1; len: 15; d_gene: -; CDR3nt: TGCGCCAGCAGCTTGGCCGTGAGGCCTTACACTGAAGCTTTCTTT; CDR3aa: CASSLAVRPYTEAFF
j_gene: TRBJ1-1; abundance: -; v_gene: TRBV12-5; len: 16; d_gene: -; CDR3nt: TGTGCTAGTGGGGTGAAAGGAGGGGTTGGGAGCACTGAAGCTTTCTTT; CDR3aa: CASGVKGGVGSTEAFF
j_gene: TRBJ2-2; abundance: -; v_gene: TRBV5-1; len: 16; d_gene: TRBD1; CDR3nt: TGCGCCAGCAGCTTGGGGGACAGGGGGAACACCGGGGAGCTGTTTTTT; CDR3aa: CASSLGDRGNTGELFF
j_gene: TRBJ2-2; abundance: -; v_gene: TRBV4-1; len: 17; d_gene: -; CDR3nt: TGCGCCAGCAGCCAAGATACTATCGAGGATCGCACCGGGGAGCTGTTTTTT; CDR3aa: CASSQDTIEDRTGELFF
j_gene: TRBJ2-5; abundance: -; v_gene: TRBV5-1; len: 15; d_gene: -; CDR3nt: TGCGCCAGCAGCGTACTACCGTCACTTAAAGAGACCCAGTACTTC; CDR3aa: CASSVLPSLKETQYF
j_gene: TRBJ1-1; abundance: once; v_gene: TRBV28; len: 17; d_gene: TRBD1; CDR3nt: TGTGCCAGCAGTTTCCTACCGACAGGGATGTATAGCACTGAAGCTTTCTTT; CDR3aa: CASSFLPTGMYSTEAFF
j_gene: TRBJ1-4; abundance: -; v_gene: TRBV18; len: 14; d_gene: -; CDR3nt: TGTGCCAGCCGGTTAAGCTCAACTAATGAAAAACTGTTTTTT; CDR3aa: CASRLSSTNEKLFF
j_gene: TRBJ1-2; abundance: few; v_gene: TRBV5-1; len: 14; d_gene: TRBD1; CDR3nt: TGCGCCAGCCGCAACCCAGGACAGGGCTATGGCTACACCTTC; CDR3aa: CASRNPGQGYGYTF
j_gene: TRBJ2-5; abundance: -; v_gene: TRBV11-2; len: 15; d_gene: TRBD1; CDR3nt: TGTGCCAGCAGCCACCCCCGGACAGGGAGAGAGACCCAGTACTTC; CDR3aa: CASSHPRTGRETQYF
j_gene: TRBJ1-1; abundance: -; v_gene: TRBV9; len: 16; d_gene: -; CDR3nt: TGTGCCAGCAGCGTAGAAACAGGGAGGGGGAACACTGAAGCTTTCTTT; CDR3aa: CASSVETGRGNTEAFF
j_gene: TRBJ2-7; abundance: -; v_gene: TRBV14; len: 18; d_gene: TRBD1; CDR3nt: TGTGCCAGCAGCCAAGAATACTTGGGACAGTCGTTCTCCTACGAGCAGTACTTC; CDR3aa: CASSQEYLGQSFSYEQYF
j_gene: TRBJ2-3; abundance: -; v_gene: TRBV25-1; len: 13; d_gene: -; CDR3nt: TGTGCCCGGAACGGTGACTACCGCGATACGCAGTATTTT; CDR3aa: CARNGDYRDTQYF
j_gene: TRBJ1-5; abundance: -; v_gene: TRBV7-2; len: 16; d_gene: -; CDR3nt: TGTGCCAGCAGCTTAGGATCTGGGGCCGGGCATCAGCCCCAGCATTTT; CDR3aa: CASSLGSGAGHQPQHF
j_gene: TRBJ2-7; abundance: -; v_gene: TRBV28; len: 13; d_gene: -; CDR3nt: TGTGCCAGCAATAACCCGTTCAGCTACGAGCAGTACTTC; CDR3aa: CASNNPFSYEQYF